Sequencing of this T cell receptor (beta chain) was carried out in a study of beta chain features in type 1 diabetes. Overall study findings and caveats: There was a moderate but significant shortening of TCRB CDR3s in all four CD4+ subsets of Type 1 diabetes patients.

This clone was seen more than once but under ten times. Antigen: not known. The sequenced template was cDNA made from the entire isolated RNA. TCRdb's table, derived via immunoSEQ multiplex PCR, lists solely in-frame clones and lacks some. The sample contains some 350,000 clones, roughly 14% of which appear only once. Germline loops: CDR1 SGHNT, CDR2 YYREEE (reference sequence). Trimming removed 0 bases from V and 0 bases from J, with 6 bases in between. CDR3 length: 14 amino acids. The chain carries TRBV5-4 and TRBJ1-1; D remains ambiguous. The specimen was naive CD4+ T cells from blood. This sequence was found in a woman younger than 35 with type 1 diabetes. The CDR3 bases are TGTGCCAGCAGCTTGGGTCTAATGAACACTGAAGCTTTCTTT. Amino acid sequence: CASSLGLMNTEAFF.